This T cell receptor beta chain was recovered during a study of cytomegalovirus exposure and HLA in healthy donors. Overall study results and limits: Listed as cytomegalovirus-associated were more than 150 TCR beta chains.

J lost 7 bases, V lost 6 bases, and 10 bases had no gene match. This CDR3 is 15 amino acids long. Germline values: CDR1 SNHLY, CDR2 FYNNEI. Note on this clone: The antigen remains unidentified.

60 Vbeta and 13 Jbeta primers were used in PCR. Only in-frame clones appear in the TCRdb table, and some are missing; sequencing was by immunoSEQ multiplex PCR. The repertoire shows about 110,000 clones; the top ten hold 0.59%. The sample consisted of PBMCs. This chain links TRBV2 with TRBJ1-2, with 11 nucleotides matching TRBD1. The receptor was derived from a man aged 45-60 years in good health and CMV-seronegative. The DNA for the CDR3 is TGTGCCAGCAGCCCCCGGCCCGGACAGGGGGCTGGCTACACCTTC. Translation: CASSPRPGQGAGYTF. Complete variable domain (other parts from reference TRBV2 and TRBJ1-2): EPEVTQTPSHQVTQMGQEVILRCVPISNHLYFYWYRQILGQKVEFLVSFYNNEISEKSEIFDDQFSVERPDGSNFTLKIRSTKLEDSAMYFCASSPRPGQGAGYTFGSGTRLTVV.